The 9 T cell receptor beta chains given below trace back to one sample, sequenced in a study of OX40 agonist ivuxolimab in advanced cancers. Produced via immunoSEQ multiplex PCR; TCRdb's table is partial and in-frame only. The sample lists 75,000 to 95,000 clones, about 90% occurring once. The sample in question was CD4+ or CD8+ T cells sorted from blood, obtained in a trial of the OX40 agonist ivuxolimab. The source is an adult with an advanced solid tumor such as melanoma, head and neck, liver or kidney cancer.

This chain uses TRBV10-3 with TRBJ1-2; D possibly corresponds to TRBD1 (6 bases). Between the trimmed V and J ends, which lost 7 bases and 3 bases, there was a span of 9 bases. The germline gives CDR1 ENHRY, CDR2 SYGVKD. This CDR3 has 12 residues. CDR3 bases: TGTGCCATCACCGAGGGGGACTATGGCTACACCTTC. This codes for CAITEGDYGYTF.

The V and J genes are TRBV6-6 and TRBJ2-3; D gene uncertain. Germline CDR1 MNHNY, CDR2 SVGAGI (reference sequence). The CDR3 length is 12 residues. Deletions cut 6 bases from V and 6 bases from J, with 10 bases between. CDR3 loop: CASSDVMDTQYF. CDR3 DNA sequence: TGTGCCAGCAGCGACGTGATGGATACGCAGTATTTT.

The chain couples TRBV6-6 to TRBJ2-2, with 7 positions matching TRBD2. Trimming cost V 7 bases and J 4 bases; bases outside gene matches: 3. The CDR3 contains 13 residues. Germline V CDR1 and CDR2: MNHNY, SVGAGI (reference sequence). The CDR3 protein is CASTPGGTGELFF. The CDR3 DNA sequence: TGTGCCAGCACCCCGGGGGGCACCGGGGAGCTGTTTTTT.

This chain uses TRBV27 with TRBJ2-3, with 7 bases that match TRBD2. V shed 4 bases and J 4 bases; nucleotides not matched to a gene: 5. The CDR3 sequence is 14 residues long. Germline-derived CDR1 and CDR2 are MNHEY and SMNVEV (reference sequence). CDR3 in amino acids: CASSWASGADTQYF. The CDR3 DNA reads TGTGCCAGCAGTTGGGCTAGCGGAGCAGATACGCAGTATTTT.

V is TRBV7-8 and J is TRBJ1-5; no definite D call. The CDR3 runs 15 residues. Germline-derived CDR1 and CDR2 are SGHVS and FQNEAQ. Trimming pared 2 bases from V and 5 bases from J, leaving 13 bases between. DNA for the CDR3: TGTGCCAGCAGCTTAAGTTCTTCAGGTCATCAGCCCCAGCATTTT. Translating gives CASSLSSSGHQPQHF.

CDR3 DNA: TGTGCCAGCAGTGACAGGGGGAGGATGAACACTGAAGCTTTCTTT. It translates to CASSDRGRMNTEAFF. The chain joins TRBV2 to TRBJ1-1; the match to TRBD1 covers 7 bases. After removal of 3 bases from V and 0 bases from J, the junction contained 4 bases not matched to a gene. From germline, CDR1 is SNHLY and CDR2 FYNNEI. CDR3 size: 15 residues.

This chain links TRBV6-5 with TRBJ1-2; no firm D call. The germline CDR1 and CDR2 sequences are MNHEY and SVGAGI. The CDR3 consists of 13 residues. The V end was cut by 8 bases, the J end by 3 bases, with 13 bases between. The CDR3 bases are TGTGCCAGCGGCTTGGAATTGGACTATGGCTACACCTTC. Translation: CASGLELDYGYTF.

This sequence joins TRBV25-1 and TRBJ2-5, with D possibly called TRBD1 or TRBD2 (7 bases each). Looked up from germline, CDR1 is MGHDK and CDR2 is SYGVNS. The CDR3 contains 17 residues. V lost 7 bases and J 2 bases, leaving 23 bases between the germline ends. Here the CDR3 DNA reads TGTGCCAGCATAGGGAGGGGGCGAGATCATTCGCAAGAGACCCAGTACTTC. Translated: CASIGRGRDHSQETQYF.

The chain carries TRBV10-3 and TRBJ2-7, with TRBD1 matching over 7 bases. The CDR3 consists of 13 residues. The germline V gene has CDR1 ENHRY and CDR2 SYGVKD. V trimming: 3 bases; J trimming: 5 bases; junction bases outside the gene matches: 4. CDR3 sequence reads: CAISDGQGDEQYF. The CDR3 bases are TGTGCCATCAGTGATGGTCAGGGGGACGAGCAGTACTTC.